Listed here are 25 T cell receptor beta chains from one sample, sequenced in a study of blood T cells in healthy people across ages (dated by TCRdb to between 2014 and 2017). Receptor libraries were prepared by 5' RACE. Sequencing used an Illumina HiSeq 2500. A second PCR of roughly 6 to 11 cycles was performed with a sample-barcoded 5' primer and a J-beta primer mix. TCRdb took the public reads, trimmed them with fastp at Q25, ran MiXCR for clone calling and kept in-frame beta chains. Every CDR3 protein is listed once, alongside the most common genes and DNA of its rows. This sample lists 600,000 to 800,000 distinct CDR3 sequences; under 65% were detected once. The ten most abundant clones make up around an eighth of the sample. Sequencing was carried out using blood. These receptors all stem from a woman older than 75 in good health.

The chain couples TRBV13 to TRBJ2-7; D may match TRBD1 or TRBD2 (5 bases each). This CDR3 is built from 16 residues. With 5 bases removed from V and 2 bases from J, the gap between germline ends came to 19 bases. Germline assignment: CDR1 PRHDT and CDR2 FYEKMQ (reference sequence). The CDR3 loop reads CASSHYKGPLAYEQYF. As DNA, the CDR3 is TGTGCCAGCAGCCATTATAAGGGACCGTTAGCCTACGAGCAGTACTTC.

As to this clonotype: At one boundary the junction diverges from the germline segment, which might be a read error. The chain combines TRBV25-1 with TRBJ1-1; unclear D gene. The CDR3 is made up of 13 amino acids. CDR1 MGHDK and CDR2 SYGVNS come from the germline V gene. CDR3 loop: CASTGAQNTESFF. Written as DNA, the CDR3 is TGTGCCAGCACGGGCGCCCAGAACACTGAATCTTTCTTT.

In this sample, this clonotype turned up many times. The J gene is TRBJ2-1, the V gene TRBV29-1; no reliable D call. Germline V gives CDR1 SQVTM, CDR2 ANQGSEA. V dropped 2 bases and J dropped 3 bases, with 5 bases sitting between them. CDR3 size: 12 residues. The CDR3 here is CSVERVYNEQFF. The CDR3 DNA reads TGCAGCGTTGAACGGGTCTACAATGAGCAGTTCTTC.

This clonotype turned up a few times. The chain links TRBV29-1 to TRBJ2-5, with 9 bases matching TRBD2. Germline CDR1 SQVTM, CDR2 ANQGSEA. There are 12 residues in the CDR3. Unmatched junction bases numbered 0, after V lost 4 bases and J lost 3 bases. CDR3 region: CSVASGKETQYF. In DNA, the CDR3 is TGCAGCGTTGCTAGCGGGAAAGAGACCCAGTACTTC.

This clonotype showed up just once. CDR3 protein: CATKFPTSGFTSGTQYF. The CDR3 DNA reads as TGTGCCACCAAGTTTCCGACCTCAGGATTCACGTCGGGGACCCAGTACTTC. This chain joins TRBV28 and TRBJ2-5; D gene unclear. The CDR3 has 17 residues. CDR1 and CDR2 (germline): MDHEN, SYDVKM. Trimming cost V 10 bases and J 7 bases, with 31 bases left between them.

The rearrangement joins TRBV20-1 to TRBJ1-5; D gene unclear. The CDR3 contains 15 residues. Looked up from germline, CDR1 is DFQATT and CDR2 is SNEGSKA (reference sequence). V lost 3 bases and J 4 bases, leaving 16 bases between the germline ends. The CDR3: CSARRIVGKNQPQHF. In nucleotides, the CDR3 is TGCAGTGCTAGGAGGATCGTGGGGAAGAATCAGCCCCAGCATTTT.

The gene calls are TRBV5-5 and TRBJ2-7, with 7 bases that match TRBD1. The end of the DNA is better explained by TRBJ2-5, so the J call may be wrong. The CDR3 consists of 15 residues. From germline, CDR1 is SGHKS and CDR2 YYEKEE (reference sequence). CDR3 DNA: TGTGCCAGCAGCTGGCCTGGGACAGACCAAGAGACCCAGTACTTC. Translated, it gives CASSWPGTDQETQYF.

This clonotype was seen once. A much larger clone differs from this one at a single base, so this may be a read error. This chain connects TRBV7-9 to TRBJ2-1; 10 nucleotides align to TRBD2. The CDR3 has 15 amino acids. From germline, CDR1 is SEHNR and CDR2 FQNEAQ (reference sequence). The chain's CDR3 is CACRRSGGAYNEQFF. The CDR3 DNA follows: TGTGCCTGCAGGCGAAGCGGGGGGGCCTACAATGAGCAGTTCTTC.

As to this clonotype: This could be a read error, since a much larger clone is one nucleotide away. The chain carries TRBV20-1 and TRBJ2-3; a weak D match, TRBD2 (5 bases). This CDR3 region has 13 residues. Per the germline V gene, CDR1 is DFQATT and CDR2 is SNEGSKA (reference sequence). Trimming stripped 5 bases from V and 8 bases from J, with 17 bases between. The CDR3 loop is CSAAAARFGTQYF. In nucleotides, the CDR3 is TGCAGTGCTGCAGCGGCTCGGTTCGGTACGCAGTATTTT.

The rearrangement uses TRBV29-1 and TRBJ2-7; possibly TRBD1 for D (6 bases). Trimming left V 4 bases short and J 0 bases short, with 10 bases between. The germline V gene encodes CDR1 SQVTM and CDR2 ANQGSEA. The CDR3 length is 13 residues. CDR3 sequence (DNA): TGCAGCGTTGTAACAGGGAGCTCCTACGAGCAGTACTTC. As protein: CSVVTGSSYEQYF.

This clonotype was observed once. A much larger clone differs by one base, so this may be a read error. The chain uses TRBV7-9 and TRBJ2-1, with D perhaps matching TRBD1 or TRBD2 (5 bases each). The CDR3 contains 16 residues. Germline V gene data show CDR1 as SEHNR and CDR2 as FQNEAQ (reference sequence). CDR3 loop: CTSSLEGRVGYNEQFF. DNA for the CDR3: TGTACCAGCAGCTTAGAGGGCAGGGTCGGCTACAATGAGCAGTTCTTC. Based on the CDR3 plus reference TRBV7-9 and TRBJ2-1, the full variable domain is DTGVSQNPRHKITKRGQNVTFRCDPISEHNRLYWYRQTLGQGPEFLTYFQNEAQLEKSRLLSDRFSAERPKGSFSTLEIQRTEQGDSAMYLCTSSLEGRVGYNEQFFGPGTRLTVL.

The rearrangement uses TRBV29-1 and TRBJ2-7, with 7 bases that match TRBD1. Germline CDR1 and CDR2: SQVTM and ANQGSEA. V trimming: 6 bases; J trimming: 4 bases; junction bases outside the gene matches: 12. The CDR3 consists of 14 residues. CDR3 in amino acids: CSVTDRLGAYEQYF. The CDR3 DNA reads as TGCAGCGTGACGGACAGGTTGGGAGCTTACGAGCAGTACTTC.

This rearrangement joins TRBV18 to TRBJ2-1; 15 nucleotides align to TRBD2. The CDR3 loop spans 15 amino acids. Germline-derived CDR1 and CDR2 are KGHSH and LQKENI. V lost 4 bases, J lost 9 bases, and 4 bases stayed unmatched. The DNA of the CDR3 is TGTGCCAGCTCACACGGACTAGCGGGAGGGGGTGAGCAGTTCTTC. As protein: CASSHGLAGGGEQFF.

The chain is built from TRBV12-3 or TRBV12-4 and TRBJ2-7; 10 positions match TRBD2. Gene TRBJ2-5 matches the end of the DNA better, so the J call may be wrong. CDR3 length: 14 amino acids. The CDR3 bases are TGTGCCAGCAGTTCCGGGACTAGCGACGAGACCCAGTACTTC. As protein: CASSSGTSDETQYF.

The sample holds many counts of this clonotype. The V and J genes are TRBV30 and TRBJ2-7, with D unclear. Trimming removed 2 bases at V and 8 bases at J, with 22 bases between. The CDR3 has 15 amino acids. Germline loops: CDR1 GTSNPN, CDR2 SVGIG (reference sequence). As DNA, the CDR3 is TGTGCCTGGAGTCGGTCCAACGTCGCTAGGGCAAAGCAGTACTTC. It translates to CAWSRSNVARAKQYF.

The chain employs TRBV7-2 and TRBJ1-1, with a weak D call TRBD1 (5 bases). Germline CDR1 and CDR2: SGHTA and FQGNSA. The V end lost 5 bases, the J end lost 0 bases, and 16 bases lay between the germline ends. The CDR3 is made up of 16 amino acids. The CDR3 protein is CASSHLTAQMNTEAFF. The CDR3 nucleotides read TGTGCCAGCAGCCACTTGACAGCACAAATGAACACTGAAGCTTTCTTT.

The chain uses TRBV5-1 and TRBJ2-7; no firm D call. This CDR3 spans 12 amino acids. Germline CDR1 SGHRS, CDR2 YFSETQ. Trimming removed 5 bases from V and 3 bases from J, with 9 bases in between. Here the CDR3 reads CASRVTNYEQYF. CDR3 bases: TGCGCCAGCAGGGTGACAAACTACGAGCAGTACTTC.

The chain joins TRBV20-1 to TRBJ1-6; D unresolved. Germline V lookup: CDR1 DFQATT, CDR2 SNEGSKA (reference sequence). Deletions cut 1 base from V and 6 bases from J, with 13 bases between. The CDR3 length is 15 residues. CDR3 sequence: CSARGSGLVNSPLHF. The CDR3 nucleotides are TGCAGTGCTAGAGGTTCTGGCCTGGTTAATTCACCCCTCCACTTT.

This clonotype appeared once. Being one base from a much bigger clone, this may be a read error. The V call is TRBV28, the J call TRBJ2-4; D not certain. The V gene's germline CDR1 is MDHEN and CDR2 SYDVKM. CDR3 length: 10 amino acids. Between the trimmed V and J ends, which lost 8 bases and 13 bases, there was a span of 12 bases. CDR3 DNA: TGTGCCAGCGGCCCTTCCGTGCAGTACTTC. Its translation is CASGPSVQYF.

The table lists this clonotype with many counts. V and J are TRBV7-9 and TRBJ2-3; D possibly corresponds to TRBD2 (6 bases). Germline V gene data show CDR1 as SEHNR and CDR2 as FQNEAQ (reference sequence). This CDR3 is built from 17 residues. Deletions cut 3 bases from V and 6 bases from J, with 22 bases between. CDR3 amino acids: CASSLGTGYGSLDTQYF. The CDR3 bases are TGTGCCAGCAGCTTGGGGACTGGATACGGTTCCCTCGATACGCAGTATTTT.

The chain's CDR3 is CSADGLAGRTDTQYF. CDR3 bases: TGCAGTGCTGATGGTCTAGCGGGGCGCACAGATACGCAGTATTTT. V usage is TRBV20-1 and J usage is TRBJ2-3; 9 positions match TRBD2. J was trimmed by 1 base and V by 5 bases; bases with no gene match: 7. Germline V gene sequence: CDR1 DFQATT, CDR2 SNEGSKA (reference sequence). CDR3 length equals 15 residues.

The genes are TRBV2 and TRBJ1-4; D gene uncertain. The CDR3 is 15 amino acids. Germline CDR1 reads SNHLY; CDR2 reads FYNNEI. Trimming removed 1 base at V and 0 bases at J, with 6 bases between. CDR3 amino acids: CASSEGDATNEKLFF. The CDR3 bases are TGTGCCAGCAGTGAAGGGGATGCAACTAATGAAAAACTGTTTTTT.

This clonotype was counted at least ten times. The CDR3 sequence is CSASPGLVPNEQFF. The CDR3 DNA is TGCAGTGCCAGTCCGGGACTAGTTCCCAATGAGCAGTTCTTC. V usage is TRBV20-1 and J usage is TRBJ2-1, with 8 bases lining up with TRBD2. V was pared by 6 bases and J by 6 bases, with 10 bases of the junction left unmatched. The germline V gene encodes CDR1 DFQATT and CDR2 SNEGSKA (reference sequence). The CDR3 is made up of 14 amino acids.

This clonotype was picked up many times. The genes are TRBV4-2 and TRBJ2-1; 7 nucleotides line up with TRBD1. Germline CDR1 LGHNA, CDR2 YNFKEQ. V was clipped by 0 bases and J by 5 bases; unmatched bases: 4. There are 15 residues in the CDR3. The CDR3 nucleotides are TGTGCCAGCAGCCAAGAAGGGGGCCAGGACAATGAGCAGTTCTTC. Amino acids: CASSQEGGQDNEQFF.

This rearrangement joins TRBV4-1 to TRBJ1-5; D ambiguous. CDR1 is MGHRA, CDR2 YSYEKL, per germline. V dropped 1 base and J dropped 5 bases, with 9 bases sitting between them. The CDR3 loop spans 14 amino acids. The CDR3 coding sequence is TGCGCCAGCAGCCAAGTCCAAGGAGATCAGCCCCAGCATTTT. This gives the protein CASSQVQGDQPQHF.